The rows below give T cell receptor beta chains drawn from one sample of a study of PD-L1 blockade in urothelial cancer. Clones were read by immunoSEQ multiplex PCR, and TCRdb kept only the in-frame ones, dropping some. The table includes 44,000 or so clones, around 80% detected once. Here the sequenced sample was PBMCs, taken around atezolizumab (anti-PD-L1) treatment. These TCRs come from a man in his 70s with urothelial cancer. CDR3s include the opening cysteine and the closing phenylalanine or tryptophan. A D gene is named only where the DNA matches it firmly. Expanded clones are given a class, and other clones once, few, many or no size at all.

D gene: NA
J gene: TRBJ2-1
V gene: TRBV27
clone size: NA
CDR3 DNA: TGTGCCAGCAGTGATTGGGGCCGGGACTCCGATGAGCAGTTCTTC
CDR3 protein: CASSDWGRDSDEQFF

D gene: NA
J gene: TRBJ1-5
V gene: TRBV5-1
clone size: once
CDR3 DNA: TGCGCCAGCAGCCTGTCGGGGGGCGATCAGCCCCAGCATTTT
CDR3 protein: CASSLSGGDQPQHF

D gene: NA
J gene: TRBJ2-7
V gene: TRBV18
clone size: NA
CDR3 DNA: TGTGCCAGCTCACCACTAGCACAACCCTACGAGCAGTACTTC
CDR3 protein: CASSPLAQPYEQYF

D gene: NA
J gene: TRBJ2-2
V gene: TRBV30
clone size: NA
CDR3 DNA: TGTGCCTGGAGTGCGACAGGTTCCACCGGGGAGCTGTTTTTT
CDR3 protein: CAWSATGSTGELFF

D gene: TRBD2
J gene: TRBJ2-1
V gene: TRBV6-5
clone size: NA
CDR3 DNA: TGTGCCAGCACTCGACTAGCGGGAGGTCAAGAGCAGTTCTTC
CDR3 protein: CASTRLAGGQEQFF

D gene: TRBD1
J gene: TRBJ2-5
V gene: TRBV5-1
clone size: NA
CDR3 DNA: TGCGCCAGCAGCTGGACAGGGGAGGGAGAGACCCAGTACTTC
CDR3 protein: CASSWTGEGETQYF

D gene: TRBD1
J gene: TRBJ1-5
V gene: TRBV27
clone size: once
CDR3 DNA: TGTGCCAGCACTCCAGGGGGCGTCAATCAGCCCCAGCATTTT
CDR3 protein: CASTPGGVNQPQHF

D gene: NA
J gene: TRBJ1-2
V gene: TRBV28
clone size: NA
CDR3 DNA: TGCGCTCTGTGGGGGGGTAGAAACTATGGCTACACCTTC
CDR3 protein: CALWGGRNYGYTF

D gene: NA
J gene: TRBJ2-7
V gene: TRBV9
clone size: NA
CDR3 DNA: TGTGCCAGCAGCCCCACGGGCGCCGGGTACAGGAACGAGCAGTACTTC
CDR3 protein: CASSPTGAGYRNEQYF

D gene: NA
J gene: TRBJ2-1
V gene: TRBV18
clone size: NA
CDR3 DNA: TGTGCCAGCTCACCGGATACCAGGTCAGTGAGTGAGCAGTTCTTC
CDR3 protein: CASSPDTRSVSEQFF

D gene: NA
J gene: TRBJ2-3
V gene: TRBV9
clone size: NA
CDR3 DNA: TGTGCCAGCAGCGCTGTAGCGGCCGGAGGAGTAGATACGCAGTATTTT
CDR3 protein: CASSAVAAGGVDTQYF

D gene: NA
J gene: TRBJ2-2
V gene: TRBV12-5
clone size: NA
CDR3 DNA: TGTGCTAGTGGACAGACGAACACCGGGGAGCTGTTTTTT
CDR3 protein: CASGQTNTGELFF

D gene: NA
J gene: TRBJ2-3
V gene: TRBV19
clone size: NA
CDR3 DNA: TGTGCCAGTAGTATGTGGCGGGACGGGGATACGCAGTATTTT
CDR3 protein: CASSMWRDGDTQYF

D gene: NA
J gene: TRBJ1-1
V gene: TRBV5-6
clone size: NA
CDR3 DNA: TGTGCCAGCAGCCCGACGGGGACATGGATCACTGAAGCTTTCTTT
CDR3 protein: CASSPTGTWITEAFF

D gene: NA
J gene: TRBJ2-6
V gene: TRBV7-2
clone size: once
CDR3 DNA: TGTGCCAGCAGCCCACAACGCTCTGGGGCCAACGTCCTGACTTTC
CDR3 protein: CASSPQRSGANVLTF

D gene: TRBD1
J gene: TRBJ1-4
V gene: TRBV9
clone size: NA
CDR3 DNA: TGTGCCAGCAGCGTAGCTACAGGGGACCCGACAGGTTCGGGAACTAATGAAAAACTGTTTTTT
CDR3 protein: CASSVATGDPTGSGTNEKLFF

D gene: TRBD1
J gene: TRBJ1-3
V gene: TRBV5-1
clone size: few
CDR3 DNA: TGCGCCAGCAGCTTGGCCGGACAGGGGGCAAACACCATATATTTT
CDR3 protein: CASSLAGQGANTIYF

D gene: NA
J gene: TRBJ2-5
V gene: TRBV30
clone size: NA
CDR3 DNA: TGTGCCTGGAGTGTAGGGGTAGGCAGACTCCAAGAGACCCAGTACTTC
CDR3 protein: CAWSVGVGRLQETQYF

D gene: TRBD2
J gene: TRBJ2-1
V gene: TRBV15
clone size: NA
CDR3 DNA: TGTGCCACCAGCAGGACTAGCGGAGGGGTCTCCTACAATGAGCAGTTCTTC
CDR3 protein: CATSRTSGGVSYNEQFF

D gene: TRBD2
J gene: TRBJ2-1
V gene: TRBV2
clone size: once
CDR3 DNA: TGTGCCAGCAGGGCTGGACTAGCGGGAGGAGAAGGGAATGAGCAGTTCTTC
CDR3 protein: CASRAGLAGGEGNEQFF

D gene: TRBD2
J gene: TRBJ2-2
V gene: TRBV4-1
clone size: NA
CDR3 DNA: TGCGCCAGCAGCCAAGAGAATAGCGGGGCGAACACCGGGGAGCTGTTTTTT
CDR3 protein: CASSQENSGANTGELFF

D gene: TRBD1
J gene: TRBJ1-3
V gene: TRBV7-2
clone size: NA
CDR3 DNA: TGTGCCAGCAGCCCAAGACAGGGCGACACCATATATTTT
CDR3 protein: CASSPRQGDTIYF

D gene: TRBD1
J gene: TRBJ2-7
V gene: TRBV5-4
clone size: NA
CDR3 DNA: TGTGCCAGCAGCCTGGACAGGGGAATCTACGAGCAGTACTTC
CDR3 protein: CASSLDRGIYEQYF

D gene: TRBD1
J gene: TRBJ1-2
V gene: TRBV6-1
clone size: few
CDR3 DNA: TGTGCCAGCAGTGGAGGACAGGGCTGGGGCTACACCTTC
CDR3 protein: CASSGGQGWGYTF

D gene: TRBD1
J gene: TRBJ1-1
V gene: TRBV4-3
clone size: NA
CDR3 DNA: TGCGCCAGCAGCCAAGCGGACAGGGCGAACACTGAAGCTTTCTTT
CDR3 protein: CASSQADRANTEAFF

D gene: NA
J gene: TRBJ2-1
V gene: TRBV27
clone size: once
CDR3 DNA: TGTGCCAGCAGTACCGCGGAGCGGCGAAACAATGAGCAGTTCTTC
CDR3 protein: CASSTAERRNNEQFF

D gene: NA
J gene: TRBJ1-1
V gene: TRBV19
clone size: NA
CDR3 DNA: TGTGCCAGTAAGGGTGTAGGGGTTGGAACTGAAGCTTTCTTT
CDR3 protein: CASKGVGVGTEAFF

D gene: TRBD2
J gene: TRBJ2-1
V gene: TRBV6-1
clone size: NA
CDR3 DNA: TGTGCCAGCAGTGATAAGGGGCGGGAGGGCCGAATCTTC
CDR3 protein: CASSDKGREGRIF

D gene: NA
J gene: TRBJ2-3
V gene: TRBV7-2
clone size: NA
CDR3 DNA: TGTGCCAGCAGCTTAAACAGGGATACGCAGTATTTT
CDR3 protein: CASSLNRDTQYF

D gene: NA
J gene: TRBJ2-2
V gene: TRBV25-1
clone size: few
CDR3 DNA: TGTGCCAGCAGGACGGACAGTAACACCGGGGAGCTGTTTTTT
CDR3 protein: CASRTDSNTGELFF

D gene: TRBD1
J gene: TRBJ1-2
V gene: TRBV29-1
clone size: NA
CDR3 DNA: TGCAGCGTTGAGGGACAGGGGCGCTCGGGCTACACCTTC
CDR3 protein: CSVEGQGRSGYTF

D gene: TRBD1
J gene: TRBJ1-2
V gene: TRBV6-5
clone size: NA
CDR3 DNA: TGTGCCAGCAGTAGATACAGGGGTAGGGATGGCTACACCTTC
CDR3 protein: CASSRYRGRDGYTF

D gene: TRBD1
J gene: TRBJ1-1
V gene: TRBV7-9
clone size: NA
CDR3 DNA: TGTGCCAGCAGCACCCGGGACAGGGCGTCTACTGAAGCTTTCTTT
CDR3 protein: CASSTRDRASTEAFF

D gene: NA
J gene: TRBJ2-7
V gene: TRBV9
clone size: NA
CDR3 DNA: TGTGCCAGCAGCGTGAGGACAGAGACCTACGAGCAGTACTTC
CDR3 protein: CASSVRTETYEQYF

D gene: TRBD1
J gene: TRBJ2-3
V gene: TRBV7-3
clone size: NA
CDR3 DNA: TGTGCCAGCAGCTCACAGGGGGCGGACACAGATACGCAGTATTTT
CDR3 protein: CASSSQGADTDTQYF

D gene: TRBD2
J gene: TRBJ2-7
V gene: TRBV18
clone size: NA
CDR3 DNA: TGTGCCAGCTCACGAAGGACTAGCGGGGACGAGCAGTACTTC
CDR3 protein: CASSRRTSGDEQYF

D gene: NA
J gene: TRBJ2-7
V gene: TRBV27
clone size: NA
CDR3 DNA: TGTGCCAGCAGTTCTACAGGGTACGAGCAGTACTTC
CDR3 protein: CASSSTGYEQYF

D gene: TRBD1
J gene: TRBJ1-2
V gene: TRBV5-1
clone size: few
CDR3 DNA: TGCGCCAGCAGCCGCGGACAGGGGAGGATCTATGGCTACACCTTC
CDR3 protein: CASSRGQGRIYGYTF

D gene: TRBD2
J gene: TRBJ2-1
V gene: TRBV19
clone size: NA
CDR3 DNA: TGTGCCAGTACCCGGAGCGGGAGATACAATGAGCAGTTCTTC
CDR3 protein: CASTRSGRYNEQFF

D gene: NA
J gene: TRBJ2-6
V gene: TRBV6-6
clone size: NA
CDR3 DNA: TGTGCCAGCACAAAGCGAGAATCTGGGGCCAACGTCCTGACTTTC
CDR3 protein: CASTKRESGANVLTF

D gene: NA
J gene: TRBJ1-6
V gene: TRBV6-5
clone size: NA
CDR3 DNA: TGTGCCAGCGGGAGAGTACAGGGTTTCAATTCACCCCTCCACTTT
CDR3 protein: CASGRVQGFNSPLHF

D gene: NA
J gene: TRBJ1-2
V gene: TRBV19
clone size: NA
CDR3 DNA: TGTGCCAGTAGTATACCCAACAGGGACACCCTCTATGGCTACACCTTC
CDR3 protein: CASSIPNRDTLYGYTF

D gene: NA
J gene: TRBJ1-1
V gene: TRBV18
clone size: few
CDR3 DNA: TGTGCCAGCTCCCCGATCCGGACTGAAGCTTTCTTT
CDR3 protein: CASSPIRTEAFF

D gene: NA
J gene: TRBJ2-7
V gene: TRBV28
clone size: few
CDR3 DNA: TGTGCCAGCAGTCCGAATACTTACGAGCAGTACTTC
CDR3 protein: CASSPNTYEQYF

D gene: TRBD1
J gene: TRBJ1-1
V gene: TRBV25-1
clone size: NA
CDR3 DNA: TGTGCCAGCAGTGATAGAGGGTCAGGGGGGAACACTGAAGCTTTCTTT
CDR3 protein: CASSDRGSGGNTEAFF

D gene: NA
J gene: TRBJ2-2
V gene: TRBV5-1
clone size: NA
CDR3 DNA: TGCGCCAGCACCCCTGCAACAGGGAACACCGGGGAGCTGTTTTTT
CDR3 protein: CASTPATGNTGELFF

D gene: TRBD2
J gene: TRBJ2-7
V gene: TRBV13
clone size: NA
CDR3 DNA: TGTGCCAGCAGCTTAGGCGGGAGGATACTCGGAAACGAGCAGTACTTC
CDR3 protein: CASSLGGRILGNEQYF

D gene: NA
J gene: TRBJ1-6
V gene: TRBV27
clone size: NA
CDR3 DNA: TGTGCCAGCTCCCAGTATAATTCACCCCTCCACTTT
CDR3 protein: CASSQYNSPLHF

D gene: NA
J gene: TRBJ1-2
V gene: TRBV6-5
clone size: NA
CDR3 DNA: TGTGCCAGCAGTTACTCGCAAACAGGAAATAACTATGGCTACACCTTC
CDR3 protein: CASSYSQTGNNYGYTF

D gene: TRBD2
J gene: TRBJ2-2
V gene: TRBV9
clone size: NA
CDR3 DNA: TGTGCCAGCAGCCCGTGGACTAGCGGGAACACCGGGGAGCTGTTTTTT
CDR3 protein: CASSPWTSGNTGELFF

D gene: TRBD1
J gene: TRBJ1-1
V gene: TRBV27
clone size: NA
CDR3 DNA: TGTGCCAGCAGTCGATTAGGGACTTCCACCAGGGGGTATATGGTTCGGGCTGAAGCTTTCTTT
CDR3 protein: CASSRLGTSTRGYMVRAEAFF

D gene: TRBD1
J gene: TRBJ1-2
V gene: TRBV7-2
clone size: NA
CDR3 DNA: TGTGCCAGCAGCCCGGGACAGTACGGAAGCTACACCTTC
CDR3 protein: CASSPGQYGSYTF

D gene: TRBD1
J gene: TRBJ1-5
V gene: TRBV28
clone size: NA
CDR3 DNA: TGTGCCAGCCATATGACAGGGTTAAATAGCAATCAGCCCCAGCATTTT
CDR3 protein: CASHMTGLNSNQPQHF

D gene: TRBD1
J gene: TRBJ2-1
V gene: TRBV5-4
clone size: NA
CDR3 DNA: TGTGCCAGCAGCTTGATGGGACAGGGGGTCTCCTACAATGAGCAGTTCTTC
CDR3 protein: CASSLMGQGVSYNEQFF

D gene: TRBD1
J gene: TRBJ2-2
V gene: TRBV19
clone size: NA
CDR3 DNA: TGTGCCAGTAGTCGGACAGGGGGCAACACCGGGGAGCTGTTTTTT
CDR3 protein: CASSRTGGNTGELFF

D gene: NA
J gene: TRBJ2-5
V gene: TRBV11-2
clone size: NA
CDR3 DNA: TGTGCCAGCGATCAGGGGCAGACCCAGTACTTC
CDR3 protein: CASDQGQTQYF

D gene: TRBD1
J gene: TRBJ2-5
V gene: TRBV5-6
clone size: NA
CDR3 DNA: TGTGCCAGCAGCTTGCAGGGGGTGCGAGAGACCCAGTACTTC
CDR3 protein: CASSLQGVRETQYF

D gene: TRBD1
J gene: TRBJ1-3
V gene: TRBV28
clone size: once
CDR3 DNA: TGTGCCAGCAGTTTAAATTTTTACAGGGGTAGAAACACCATATATTTT
CDR3 protein: CASSLNFYRGRNTIYF

D gene: NA
J gene: TRBJ1-2
V gene: TRBV18
clone size: NA
CDR3 DNA: TGTGCCAGCTCACCTGCACAGGGATCTAACTATGGCTACACCTTC
CDR3 protein: CASSPAQGSNYGYTF